This TCR beta chain was identified in a study of PD-1 blockade in mismatch repair-deficient tumors. Study in general: All were previously treated, progressing patients with some twelve mismatch repair-deficient cancer types.

General study results and limits: Tumor-resident clones, often undetectable pretreatment in blood, expanded then contracted after pembrolizumab.

All patients were mismatch repair deficient, assessed by either PCR or immunohistochemistry. The CDR3 loop spans 11 amino acids. Trimming took 4 bases from V and 2 from J, leaving 2 bases between them. In germline, CDR1 is SNHLY, CDR2 FYNNEI. In the case of this clone: The target antigen is unknown.

Using immunoSEQ multiplex PCR, the repertoire was profiled, and TCRdb retains in-frame clones only, with some absent. This repertoire shows 120,000 or so clones, 70% to 90% found once; its top ten account for about 13%. The sample in question was peripheral blood, obtained 44 weeks after starting pembrolizumab. The sequence came from an adult with mismatch repair-deficient cancer. The genes are TRBV2 and TRBJ2-5; D remains unclear. The CDR3 loop reads CASSGQETQYF. The CDR3 nucleotides read TGTGCCAGCAGTGGGCAAGAGACCCAGTACTTC.